Presented here are 17 T cell receptor beta chains from one specimen sequenced in a study of blood T cell repertoires in COVID-19. Only in-frame clones appear in the TCRdb table, and some are missing; sequencing was by immunoSEQ multiplex PCR. The sample has about 500,000 clones, roughly nine tenths seen once; the top ten hold around 0.95%. Sequenced input: peripheral blood. These receptors were taken from a man aged 18 to 29 with COVID-19, enrolled during active disease.

This chain uses TRBV10-2 with TRBJ2-7; 12 bases are a match to TRBD2. This CDR3 region has 15 residues. Germline-derived CDR1 and CDR2 are WSHSY and SAAADI. V was clipped by 4 bases and J by 6 bases; unmatched bases: 7. CDR3 loop: CASSVLAGGPREQYF. For the CDR3, the DNA is TGCGCCAGCAGTGTTCTAGCGGGGGGGCCCCGCGAGCAGTACTTC.

This sequence joins TRBV27 and TRBJ2-2; 7 bases agree with TRBD2. The V gene end was trimmed by 5 bases and the J gene end by 4 bases; junction bases not matched to a gene: 10. From germline, CDR1 is MNHEY and CDR2 SMNVEV (reference sequence). The CDR3 length is 16 residues. Here the CDR3 reads CASSPLGEGITGELFF. The CDR3 bases are TGTGCCAGCAGTCCCCTGGGGGAGGGAATCACCGGGGAGCTGTTTTTT.

The chain employs TRBV7-8 and TRBJ2-1, with 7 bases that match TRBD2. Unmatched junction bases numbered 12, after V lost 5 bases and J lost 2 bases. The CDR3 totals 17 residues. Germline CDR1 and CDR2: SGHVS and FQNEAQ. Written as DNA, the CDR3 is TGTGCCAGCAGCAGGCCGAAAGGGCTAGCGGCCTACAATGAGCAGTTCTTC. As protein: CASSRPKGLAAYNEQFF. Based on the CDR3 plus reference TRBV7-8 and TRBJ2-1, the full variable domain is GAGVSQSPRYKVAKRGQDVALRCDPISGHVSLFWYQQALGQGPEFLTYFQNEAQLDKSGLPSDRFFAERPEGSVSTLKIQRTQQEDSAVYLCASSRPKGLAAYNEQFFGPGTRLTVL.

The chain couples TRBV6-5 to TRBJ2-7, with D possibly being TRBD2 (6 bases). Germline assignment: CDR1 MNHEY and CDR2 SVGAGI. The CDR3 spans 15 residues. V dropped 4 bases and J dropped 3 bases, with 16 bases sitting between them. CDR3 bases: TGTGCCAGCAGTTCCCCTCGGACGGGACTCTACGAGCAGTACTTC. Translated: CASSSPRTGLYEQYF.

This chain links TRBV7-9 with TRBJ2-7; a possible D gene is TRBD1 (6 bases). The CDR3 covers 14 residues. The germline V and J ends were trimmed by 5 bases and 2 bases, with 13 bases remaining between them. CDR1 is SEHNR and CDR2 is FQNEAQ in the germline V gene (reference sequence). The CDR3 DNA follows: TGTGCCAGCAGCCCCCGATGGGACACCTACGAGCAGTACTTC. Translating gives CASSPRWDTYEQYF.

The chain joins TRBV2 to TRBJ2-2, with 9 bases that match TRBD1. V gave up 5 bases and J gave up 4 bases; unmatched junction bases: 5. Germline V lookup: CDR1 SNHLY, CDR2 FYNNEI. This CDR3 has 15 amino acids. The CDR3 loop is CASSIQTGGTGELFF. The CDR3 DNA is TGTGCCAGCAGTATCCAGACAGGGGGCACCGGGGAGCTGTTTTTT.

V and J are TRBV19 and TRBJ1-1; 9 bases fit TRBD1. The germline V gene encodes CDR1 LNHDA and CDR2 SQIVND (reference sequence). The CDR3 contains 15 residues. The trim removed 5 bases at V and 3 bases at J, leaving 7 bases unmatched. The CDR3: CASSWWGQGDTEAFF. The CDR3 bases are TGTGCCAGTAGTTGGTGGGGACAGGGTGACACTGAAGCTTTCTTT.

In the case of this clone: Within the sample, other DNA sequences also encode this same CDR3. V is TRBV7-2 and J is TRBJ2-7; 10 bases map to TRBD2. Germline trimming cut 1 base from V and 7 bases from J; bases unmatched to any gene: 4. CDR3 length: 14 amino acids. The germline V gene has CDR1 SGHTA and CDR2 FQGNSA. Here the CDR3 DNA reads TGTGCCAGCAGCTTAGGGCTAGCGGGGGTAGAGCAGTACTTC. Translated: CASSLGLAGVEQYF.

This chain links TRBV9 with TRBJ1-2, with 8 bases identical to TRBD1. Germline V gene data show CDR1 as SGDLS and CDR2 as YYNGEE. This CDR3 spans 15 amino acids. J was trimmed by 7 bases and V by 3 bases; bases with no gene match: 11. CDR3 loop: CASSAGGQGASGYTF. The DNA of the CDR3 is TGTGCCAGCAGCGCCGGTGGGCAGGGGGCTTCTGGCTACACCTTC.

V gene TRBV4-2 combines with J gene TRBJ1-1; 10 bases match TRBD1. CDR1 and CDR2 from the germline V gene are LGHNA and YNFKEQ. The CDR3 covers 15 residues. V was pared by 1 base and J by 4 bases, with 3 bases of the junction left unmatched. CDR3 coding DNA: TGTGCCAGCAGCCAAGGACAGGGGGCGGCCACTGAAGCTTTCTTT. Translated: CASSQGQGAATEAFF.

CDR3 residues: CASSQQGRAGMDEQFF. The DNA for the CDR3 is TGTGCCAGCAGCCAACAGGGCCGGGCAGGGATGGATGAGCAGTTCTTC. This chain connects TRBV5-5 to TRBJ2-1, with a possible D match to TRBD1 (6 bases). V was clipped by 4 bases and J by 8 bases, with 22 bases between them. Germline V gene data show CDR1 as SGHKS and CDR2 as YYEKEE (reference sequence). This CDR3 is built from 16 residues. Filled out from reference TRBV5-5 and TRBJ2-1, the complete variable domain reads DAGVTQSPTHLIKTRGQQVTLRCSPISGHKSVSWYQQVLGQGPQFIFQYYEKEERGRGNFPDRFSARQFPNYSSELNVNALLLGDSALYLCASSQQGRAGMDEQFFGPGTRLTVL.

The rearrangement links TRBV27 to TRBJ2-1, with 7 bases that match TRBD2. There are 14 residues in the CDR3. Germline CDR1 and CDR2: MNHEY and SMNVEV (reference sequence). Germline trimming cut 3 bases from V and 9 bases from J; bases unmatched to any gene: 8. The CDR3 here is CASSFKGRGGEQFF. CDR3 nucleotides: TGTGCCAGCAGTTTCAAAGGGAGGGGAGGTGAGCAGTTCTTC.

The chain combines TRBV14 with TRBJ2-5; tentative D call: TRBD1 (5 bases). The CDR3 loop spans 15 amino acids. Germline assignment: CDR1 SGHDN and CDR2 FVKESK. V lost 2 bases, J lost 5 bases, and 15 bases lay in between. CDR3 DNA: TGTGCCAGCAGCCAACTGTCTGGGGCCGGGGAGACCCAGTACTTC. Translation gives CASSQLSGAGETQYF.

The V call is TRBV2, the J call TRBJ2-1; D may be TRBD1 (8 bases). The CDR3 is made up of 14 amino acids. The germline V gene has CDR1 SNHLY and CDR2 FYNNEI. V shed 6 bases and J shed 7 bases, with 16 bases lying between them. The CDR3 DNA reads as TGTGCCAGCAGGGACAGGGCGGGAGTGAATGAGCAGTTCTTC. Its translation is CASRDRAGVNEQFF.

This clone was counted only a few times. The chain joins TRBV2 to TRBJ1-2; D is unclear. This CDR3 spans 14 amino acids. Germline V gene data show CDR1 as SNHLY and CDR2 as FYNNEI. V was trimmed by 4 bases and J by 7 bases, leaving 16 bases between them. The CDR3 loop reads CASSVSQEGSGYTF. CDR3 DNA sequence: TGTGCCAGCAGTGTATCGCAGGAGGGCTCTGGCTACACCTTC. Together with reference TRBV2 and TRBJ1-2, the CDR3 gives the full variable domain: EPEVTQTPSHQVTQMGQEVILRCVPISNHLYFYWYRQILGQKVEFLVSFYNNEISEKSEIFDDQFSVERPDGSNFTLKIRSTKLEDSAMYFCASSVSQEGSGYTFGSGTRLTVV.

This clone has a single count. V gene TRBV18 combines with J gene TRBJ2-1; 12 bases are a match to TRBD2. The CDR3 spans 15 residues. The germline V gene encodes CDR1 KGHSH and CDR2 LQKENI. The V gene end was trimmed by 4 bases and the J gene end by 5 bases; junction bases not matched to a gene: 3. The DNA of the CDR3 is TGTGCCAGCTCACGCGGGACTAGCGGGCACAATGAGCAGTTCTTC. Encoded protein: CASSRGTSGHNEQFF.

The chain couples TRBV12-3 or TRBV12-4 to TRBJ2-3; D ambiguous. V lost 3 bases and J 5 bases, leaving 6 bases between the germline ends. This CDR3 contains 12 residues. The CDR3 protein is CASSFGVDTQYF. The CDR3 bases are TGTGCCAGCAGTTTCGGAGTAGATACGCAGTATTTT.